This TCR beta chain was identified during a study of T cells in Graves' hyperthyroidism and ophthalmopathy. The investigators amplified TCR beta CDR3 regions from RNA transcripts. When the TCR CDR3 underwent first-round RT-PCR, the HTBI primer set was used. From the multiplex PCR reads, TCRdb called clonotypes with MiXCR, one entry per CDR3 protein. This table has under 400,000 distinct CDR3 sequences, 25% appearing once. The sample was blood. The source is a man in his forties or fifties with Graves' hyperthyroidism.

The CDR3: CASSQDLGEGYGYTF. The DNA of the CDR3 is TGCGCCAGCAGCCAAGATCTAGGGGAGGGGTATGGCTACACCTTC. The rearrangement joins TRBV4-1 to TRBJ1-2; maybe TRBD1 (5 bases). V was clipped by 0 bases and J by 5 bases, with 13 bases between them. The CDR3 length is 15 residues. Germline V gene data show CDR1 as MGHRA and CDR2 as YSYEKL.